This TCR beta chain was identified during a study of post-analysis software for immune sequencing data. Study results and limitations: Roughly 5 TRBV segments occurring more often in patients than controls included TRBV5-6, TRBV5-1 and TRBV20-1.

Concerning this clonotype itself: Its antigen is not identified.

Germline lookup yields CDR1 LNHNV and CDR2 YYDKDF (reference sequence). The CDR3 covers 16 residues. Between the trimmed V and J ends, which lost 5 bases and 1 base, there was a span of 17 bases. The TCR beta cDNA libraries carried unique molecular identifiers. TCRdb re-derived calls from the PCR reads in MiXCR, one entry per CDR3 protein. The data show about 460,000 distinct CDR3 sequences, around 40% seen once. Specimen: blood. The V gene is TRBV15, the J gene TRBJ1-1; perhaps TRBD1 as D (6 bases). The receptor was isolated from a girl aged 10-17 years with multiple sclerosis. The CDR3 bases are TGTGCCACCAGCCTACACGGGGGGCTTTGGAACACTGAAGCTTTCTTT. The encoded protein is CATSLHGGLWNTEAFF. Supplemented by reference TRBV15 and TRBJ1-1, the full variable domain reads DAMVIQNPRYQVTQFGKPVTLSCSQTLNHNVMYWYQQKSSQAPKLLFHYYDKDFNNEADTPDNFQSRRPNTSFCFLDIRSPGLGDTAMYLCATSLHGGLWNTEAFFGQGTRLTVV.